This TCR beta chain was profiled in a study of CD8+CD57+ T cells in acquired aplastic anemia (dated by TCRdb to the late 2010s). Broadly, across the study: DNA extracted from sorted CD4+ and CD8+ cells had a mean of roughly 3.4 ug, with a range of roughly 0.19 to 27.4 ug. For healthy donor samples, the average read count was approximately 10 million for CD4+ cells and 11 million to 14 million for CD8+ cells. The full study reports these points: Between patients and healthy controls, no significant difference in CD8+ Simpson's diversity was found (P=0.060). About 29 CD8+ CDR3 sequences were found to be shared between patients and controls, but these sequences appeared to be highly expressed in patients and within the immunodominant clones of the patients.

In its sample, this clonotype was seen many times. The target of this receptor is not known. The record has no base qualities; no much larger clone is one base away. TCR repertoires of sorted CD4+ and CD8+ blood T cells from severe aplastic anemia patients and healthy subjects were deep-sequenced in the study. Ficoll-Paque density gradient centrifugation was used to isolate peripheral blood mononuclear cells. Before DNA extraction, CD4+ and CD8+ T cells were sorted by FACS or by magnetic beads. Genomic DNA was used as template for profiling of TCR beta VDJ combinations and CDR3 sequences. An Illumina HiSeq 2000 was used for TCR repertoire sequencing. For the original study's pipeline: TRBV/TRBJ rearrangement plots, CDR3 size and DJ length profiles, and Simpson's diversity index were used to assess repertoires. The immunodominant clone was defined as the most abundant DNA sequence in deep sequencing data. CDR3 amino acid sequences were screened for sharing across subjects and were compared with published repertoires and the VDJdb database. Clones were called with MiXCR by TCRdb after fastp trimmed the public reads at Q25, and only in-frame beta chains were retained. When rows share a CDR3 protein, they turn into one entry using the most common DNA and genes. TCRdb's processing, not the authors' own work, is the source of the V and J calls. This sample is represented by some 120,000 distinct CDR3 sequences; around 50% of them were singletons. Of the sample, 2.5% to 3% falls within the top ten clones.

V and J lose 2 bases and 4 bases, and a span of 7 bases separates them. The CDR3 numbers 13 residues from cysteine through phenylalanine. Only CDR3 DNA is held: 39 bases, read in frame from base 1. In this chain, TRBV12-3 or TRBV12-4 is recombined with TRBJ2-3, with TRBD1 tentatively as D gene (6 bases match). This receptor was identified in a human donor in good health, serving as a control. The specimen was sorted CD4+, CD8+, or CD8+CD57+ T cells (not recorded which) from PBMCs. The encoded CDR3 is CASSLQGSDTQYF. The DNA is as follows: TGTGCCAGCAGTTTACAGGGGTCAGATACGCAGTATTTT.